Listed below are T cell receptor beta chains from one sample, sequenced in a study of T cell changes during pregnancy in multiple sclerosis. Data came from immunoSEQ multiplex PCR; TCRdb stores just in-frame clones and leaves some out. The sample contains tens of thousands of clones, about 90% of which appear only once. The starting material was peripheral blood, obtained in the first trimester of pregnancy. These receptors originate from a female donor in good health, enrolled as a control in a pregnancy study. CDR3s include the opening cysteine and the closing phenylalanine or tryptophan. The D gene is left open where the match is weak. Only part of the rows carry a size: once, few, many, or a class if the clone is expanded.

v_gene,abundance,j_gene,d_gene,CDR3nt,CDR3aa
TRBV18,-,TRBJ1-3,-,TGTGCCAGCTCACCGGACAACTCTGGAAACACCATATATTTT,CASSPDNSGNTIYF
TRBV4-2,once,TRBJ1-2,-,TGTGCCAGCAGTCCCGGGGGGGGTATCTATGGCTACACCTTC,CASSPGGGIYGYTF
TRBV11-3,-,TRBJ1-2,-,TGTGCCACGGGGACAAACTATGGCTACACCTTC,CATGTNYGYTF
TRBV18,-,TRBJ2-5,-,TGTGCCAGCTCACCACGGTCTACAGAGACCCAGTACTTC,CASSPRSTETQYF
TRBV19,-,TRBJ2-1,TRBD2,TGTGCCAGTAGAATTCGGACTAGCTTCGGTAATGAGCAGTTCTTC,CASRIRTSFGNEQFF
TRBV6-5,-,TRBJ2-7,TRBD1,TGTGCCAGCGGGGACAGGGGATCCTACGAGCAGTACTTC,CASGDRGSYEQYF
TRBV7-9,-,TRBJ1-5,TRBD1,TGTGCCAGCAGCACCGGACAGGGCAATCAGCCCCAGCATTTT,CASSTGQGNQPQHF
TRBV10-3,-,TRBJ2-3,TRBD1,TGTGCCATCAGGCCGGGACAGGGGACAGATACGCAGTATTTT,CAIRPGQGTDTQYF
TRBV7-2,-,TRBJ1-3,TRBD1,TGTGCCAGCAGCTTGGCACAACAGGGGTCTGGAAACACCATATATTTT,CASSLAQQGSGNTIYF
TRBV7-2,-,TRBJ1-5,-,TGTGCCAGCAGCTTAGAGAGGGTAGATCAGCCCCAGCATTTT,CASSLERVDQPQHF
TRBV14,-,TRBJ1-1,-,TGTGCCAGCAGCCAAAATGCGGGGGGCACTGAAGCTTTCTTT,CASSQNAGGTEAFF
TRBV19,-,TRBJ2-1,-,TGTGCCAGTAGTATTTCGGCGGTGAGCTCCTACAATGAGCAGTTCTTC,CASSISAVSSYNEQFF
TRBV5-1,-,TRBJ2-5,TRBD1,TGCGCCAGCACCGGACAGGGGGAGACCCAGTACTTC,CASTGQGETQYF
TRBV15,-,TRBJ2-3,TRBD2,TGTGCCACCAGCCCCAGCGGGATAATCACAGATACGCAGTATTTT,CATSPSGIITDTQYF
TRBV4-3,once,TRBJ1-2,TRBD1,TGCGCCAGCAGCCAAGAAACGGGACAGGGCTATGGCTACACCTTC,CASSQETGQGYGYTF
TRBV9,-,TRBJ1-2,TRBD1,TGTGCCAGCAGCCGAACAGGGGGCGGCTATGGCTACACCTTC,CASSRTGGGYGYTF
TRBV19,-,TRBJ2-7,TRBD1,TGTGCCAGTAGTCGGGACAGGGGGCTCCACGAGCAGTACTTC,CASSRDRGLHEQYF
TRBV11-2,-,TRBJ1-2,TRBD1,TGTGCCAGCAGCTTATTGGACAGGGCCGGTGGCTACACCTTC,CASSLLDRAGGYTF
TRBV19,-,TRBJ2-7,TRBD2,TGTGCCAGTAGTATTCGGACTAGCGTCTCCTACGAGCAGTACTTC,CASSIRTSVSYEQYF
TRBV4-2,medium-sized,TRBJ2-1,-,TGTGCCAGCAGCCAAGTCCCTAGCGAACACAATGAGCAGTTCTTC,CASSQVPSEHNEQFF
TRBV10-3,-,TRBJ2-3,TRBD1,TGTGCCATCAGGACGGCAGGGGGCCGAGATACGCAGTATTTT,CAIRTAGGRDTQYF
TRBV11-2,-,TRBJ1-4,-,TGTGCCAGCAGCTTAGATCCCCTCGAGGAGAGAACTAATGAAAAACTGTTTTTT,CASSLDPLEERTNEKLFF
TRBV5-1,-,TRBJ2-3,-,TGCGCCAGCAGCCCCGGGTTAATCGGGGGCACAGATACGCAGTATTTT,CASSPGLIGGTDTQYF
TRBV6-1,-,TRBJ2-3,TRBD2,TGTGCCAGCAGTGAAGCGCTGGGGGGGTCAGATACGCAGTATTTT,CASSEALGGSDTQYF
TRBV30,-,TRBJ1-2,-,TGTGCCTCATCCTATCCTGGCTACACCTTC,CASSYPGYTF
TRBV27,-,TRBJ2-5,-,TGTGCCAGCAGTCCGACTTATAGAATAGACAGGTCCGAGACCCAGTACTTC,CASSPTYRIDRSETQYF
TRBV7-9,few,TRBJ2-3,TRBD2,TGTGCCAGCGGCGGACTAGCGGGGACTAGCACAGATACGCAGTATTTT,CASGGLAGTSTDTQYF
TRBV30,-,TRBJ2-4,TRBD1,TGTGCCTGGCTGGACAGGGCAAAAAACATTCAGTACTTC,CAWLDRAKNIQYF
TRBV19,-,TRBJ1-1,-,TGTGCCAGTAGTATCTCAGGGTGGGCATCGGTAGGTGAAGCTTTCTTT,CASSISGWASVGEAFF
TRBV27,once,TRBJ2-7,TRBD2,TGTGCCAGCAGTTTAATAGACCAGCGGGGCTCCTACGAGCAGTACTTC,CASSLIDQRGSYEQYF
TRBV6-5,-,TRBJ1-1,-,TGTGCCAGCAGTACTAACACTGAAGCTTTCTTT,CASSTNTEAFF
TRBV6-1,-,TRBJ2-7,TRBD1,TGTGCCAGCAGTGTCACAGGGGCTTACGAGCAGTACTTC,CASSVTGAYEQYF
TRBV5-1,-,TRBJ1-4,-,TGCGCCAGCAGTCCAGGGCGGACAACTAATGAAAAACTGTTTTTT,CASSPGRTTNEKLFF
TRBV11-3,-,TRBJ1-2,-,TGTGCCAGCAGCTTTGGGCGGGCCAGGGGCTATGGCTACACCTTC,CASSFGRARGYGYTF
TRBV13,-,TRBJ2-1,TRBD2,TGTGCCAGCAGCTCACCCACCCTAGCGGGGGGGTCCTACAATGAGCAGTTCTTC,CASSSPTLAGGSYNEQFF
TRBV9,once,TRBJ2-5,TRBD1,TGTGCCAGCAACCCGGGACAGACGTACCAAGAGACCCAGTACTTC,CASNPGQTYQETQYF
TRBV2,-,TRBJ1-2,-,TGTGCCAGCAGTGGACGACAGTCCCATGGCTACACCTTC,CASSGRQSHGYTF
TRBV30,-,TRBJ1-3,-,TGTGCCTGGAGTGGAGGTCACTCTGGAAACACCATATATTTT,CAWSGGHSGNTIYF
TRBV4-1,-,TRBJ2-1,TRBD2,TGCGCCAGCAGCCCATTCCGCGGAAGTAGCGGGACTTCCAATGAGCAGTTCTTC,CASSPFRGSSGTSNEQFF
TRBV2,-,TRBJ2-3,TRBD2,TGTGCCAGCAGCCCTTCTAGCGGAAATCGGGCAGATACGCAGTATTTT,CASSPSSGNRADTQYF
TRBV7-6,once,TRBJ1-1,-,TGTGCCAGCAGCCAGGGCAGTCACACTGAAGCTTTCTTT,CASSQGSHTEAFF